A single sample gave rise to the 25 T cell receptor beta chains below, sequenced in a study of blood T cell repertoires in COVID-19. Data came from immunoSEQ multiplex PCR; TCRdb stores just in-frame clones and leaves some out. The data contain approximately 140,000 clones, roughly 90% of them singletons. Material: peripheral blood. These receptors were obtained from a woman in her fifties or sixties with active or convalescent COVID-19.

V and J are TRBV19 and TRBJ1-5; 7 nucleotides align to TRBD1. This CDR3 has 14 amino acids. Trimming took 5 bases from V and 5 from J; bases not matched to a gene: 6. From germline, CDR1 is LNHDA and CDR2 SQIVND (reference sequence). The CDR3 region is CASSPRQGHQPQHF. Here the CDR3 DNA reads TGTGCCAGTAGTCCGAGACAGGGCCATCAGCCCCAGCATTTT.

The CDR3 reads CASSSLGAGYEQYF. CDR3 sequence (DNA): TGTGCCAGCAGCTCCCTGGGCGCGGGGTACGAGCAGTACTTC. V gene TRBV7-2 combines with J gene TRBJ2-7, with D maybe TRBD2 (6 bases). V gave up 4 bases and J gave up 4 bases, with 14 bases separating them. Germline V lookup: CDR1 SGHTA, CDR2 FQGNSA. The CDR3 is made up of 14 amino acids.

The chain couples TRBV6-5 to TRBJ2-1, with 11 nucleotides matching TRBD1. Germline V gene data show CDR1 as MNHEY and CDR2 as SVGAGI. The length of the CDR3 is 15 residues. The ends lost 7 bases at V and 3 bases at J; junction bases unmatched: 5. The CDR3 loop reads CASMTGTGGYNEQFF. In DNA, the CDR3 is TGTGCCAGCATGACTGGGACAGGGGGCTACAATGAGCAGTTCTTC.

This sequence joins TRBV4-3 and TRBJ2-7, with D maybe TRBD1 (6 bases). The V gene's germline CDR1 is LGHNA and CDR2 YSLEER. Trimming took off 4 bases at V and 4 bases at J, with 14 bases between the two ends. The CDR3 runs 14 residues. CDR3 residues: CASSLGRGAYEQYF. CDR3 nucleotides: TGCGCCAGCAGCCTCGGCAGGGGCGCTTACGAGCAGTACTTC.

The chain couples TRBV5-6 to TRBJ2-1; D unresolved. V shed 0 bases and J shed 7 bases, with 8 bases lying between them. CDR3 size: 13 residues. The V gene's germline CDR1 is SGHDT and CDR2 YYEEEE. DNA for the CDR3: TGTGCCAGCAGCTTGGTGACTTTAAATGAGCAGTTCTTC. Translated, it gives CASSLVTLNEQFF.

The sample holds a few counts of this clone. V is TRBV12-3 or TRBV12-4 and J is TRBJ1-6, with D unclear. V shed 5 bases and J shed 10 bases, with 12 bases lying between them. The CDR3 spans 13 residues. CDR3 loop: CASSPSRGSPLHF. CDR3 nucleotide sequence: TGTGCCAGCAGTCCGTCTCGGGGATCACCCCTCCACTTT.

Turning to this clone: A junction end diverges from the germline sequence, so it may reflect a read error. This chain's CDR3 is CASSQRSNNSPLHF. CDR3 sequence (DNA): TGTGCCAGCAGCCAGCGCTCCAATAATTCACCCCTCCACTTT. V usage is TRBV3-1 (or the pseudogene TRBV3-2) and J usage is TRBJ1-6, with D hard to call. The V gene's germline CDR1 is LGHDT and CDR2 YNNKEL (reference sequence). The CDR3 length is 14 residues.

The rearrangement uses TRBV25-1 and TRBJ2-1; a possible D gene is TRBD1 (5 bases). The CDR3 runs to 16 residues. Trimming stripped 1 base from V and 0 bases from J, with 10 bases between. Germline V gives CDR1 MGHDK, CDR2 SYGVNS. The CDR3 DNA follows: TGTGCCAGCAGTGAATCAGGGTCCTTCTCCTACAATGAGCAGTTCTTC. Translation: CASSESGSFSYNEQFF.

The V call is TRBV7-5, the J call TRBJ1-1. TRBV7-5 is a documented pseudogene. This CDR3 has 13 amino acids. The chain's CDR3 is CARSLLRNTEAFF. The CDR3 DNA sequence: TGTGCCAGAAGCTTACTGAGAAACACTGAAGCTTTCTTT.

This sequence joins TRBV5-1 and TRBJ2-3, with 9 bases aligning to TRBD2. The trim removed 2 bases at V and 4 bases at J, leaving 5 bases unmatched. Germline values: CDR1 SGHRS, CDR2 YFSETQ. This CDR3 spans 15 amino acids. The CDR3 sequence: CASSFGGGAADTQYF. The CDR3 region has the DNA TGCGCCAGCAGCTTTGGCGGGGGGGCCGCAGATACGCAGTATTTT.

The chain uses TRBV30 and TRBJ2-3; a weak D match, TRBD1 (6 bases). The germline V gene has CDR1 GTSNPN and CDR2 SVGIG (reference sequence). The CDR3 covers 13 residues. V shed 2 bases and J shed 5 bases, with 11 bases lying between them. CDR3 protein: CAWSTTGKDTQYF. The CDR3 region has the DNA TGTGCCTGGAGTACCACAGGGAAAGATACGCAGTATTTT.

The V and J genes are TRBV4-3 and TRBJ2-3; D perhaps matches TRBD2 (5 bases). Deletions cut 0 bases from V and 1 base from J, with 11 bases between. The CDR3 consists of 16 residues. The germline V gene has CDR1 LGHNA and CDR2 YSLEER. The CDR3 is CASSQDYGGGTDTQYF. The CDR3 bases are TGCGCCAGCAGCCAAGATTACGGAGGAGGCACAGATACGCAGTATTTT.

In this sample, this clone turned up once. The CDR3 nucleotides are TGCGCCAGCAGCCAAGATCACGGCTCTGGAAACACCATATATTTT. Encoded protein: CASSQDHGSGNTIYF. The V gene is TRBV4-3, the J gene TRBJ1-3, with D uncertain. The V gene lost 0 bases and the J gene lost 0 bases, with 6 bases spanning the gap. CDR1 and CDR2 (germline): LGHNA, YSLEER. The CDR3 consists of 15 residues.

This chain connects TRBV19 to TRBJ2-4; 8 bases line up with TRBD1. The CDR3 is made up of 14 amino acids. Germline V gives CDR1 LNHDA, CDR2 SQIVND (reference sequence). Trimming at V came to 3 bases and at J to 4 bases, leaving 2 bases not matched to a gene. In DNA, the CDR3 is TGTGCCAGTAGTATGACAGGGGATAAAAACATTCAGTACTTC. As protein: CASSMTGDKNIQYF.

CDR3 protein: CASSISREETQYF. In DNA form, the CDR3 reads TGTGCCAGTAGTATCTCCAGGGAAGAGACCCAGTACTTC. The V gene is TRBV19, the J gene TRBJ2-5; a weak D match, TRBD1 (5 bases). The CDR3 consists of 13 residues. V was pared by 3 bases and J by 3 bases, with 8 bases between. Germline V gives CDR1 LNHDA, CDR2 SQIVND (reference sequence).

This clone was observed a few times. The chain is built from TRBV19 and TRBJ1-2; D may be TRBD1 (5 bases). Germline V gene sequence: CDR1 LNHDA, CDR2 SQIVND (reference sequence). The CDR3 has 15 amino acids. V gave up 4 bases and J gave up 4 bases, with 16 bases separating them. The CDR3 DNA reads as TGTGCCAGTAGTACCGCCGACAGAATGACCTATGGCTACACCTTC. Its translation is CASSTADRMTYGYTF.

This rearrangement joins TRBV19 to TRBJ2-3, with 7 bases identical to TRBD2. Germline CDR1 LNHDA, CDR2 SQIVND (reference sequence). The J segment lost 1 base and the V segment lost 3 bases, leaving 16 bases of the junction unmatched. The CDR3 length is 19 residues. CDR3 nucleotide sequence: TGTGCCAGTAGTATTAAGGCCCATAGCGGGCCACGACGCACAGATACGCAGTATTTT. Translated, it gives CASSIKAHSGPRRTDTQYF.

The chain is built from TRBV29-1 and TRBJ2-7, with TRBD2 matching 16 bases. This CDR3 spans 15 amino acids. V lost 6 bases and J lost 4; bases outside the gene matches: 6. Germline CDR1 reads SQVTM; CDR2 reads ANQGSEA. CDR3 bases: TGCAGCGTCGTCGGGACTAGCGGGGGGGCTTACGAGCAGTACTTC. It encodes CSVVGTSGGAYEQYF.

This chain joins TRBV11-2 and TRBJ1-4; TRBD1 is a possible D gene (5 bases). The V gene lost 5 bases and the J gene lost 0 bases, with 10 bases spanning the gap. Germline-derived CDR1 and CDR2 are SGHAT and FQNNGV. The CDR3 covers 15 residues. The CDR3 coding sequence is TGTGCCAGCAGCCCAGGGATTGCAACTAATGAAAAACTGTTTTTT. Encoded protein: CASSPGIATNEKLFF. Full variable domain (rest looked up from reference TRBV11-2 and TRBJ1-4): EAGVAQSPRYKIIEKRQSVAFWCNPISGHATLYWYQQILGQGPKLLIQFQNNGVVDDSQLPKDRFSAERLKGVDSTLKIQPAKLEDSAVYLCASSPGIATNEKLFFGSGTQLSVL.

This chain links TRBV19 with TRBJ2-7; 12 bases align to TRBD1. Germline CDR1 LNHDA, CDR2 SQIVND (reference sequence). This CDR3 is built from 16 residues. V gave up 3 bases and J gave up 3 bases; unmatched junction bases: 6. Here the CDR3 DNA reads TGTGCCAGTAGTATGGGTGGGACAGGGGGCAACTACGAGCAGTACTTC. Translating it yields CASSMGGTGGNYEQYF.

This clone was seen only once. The gene calls are TRBV3-1 (or the pseudogene TRBV3-2) and TRBJ1-2; 7 bases are shared with TRBD1. Germline assignment: CDR1 LGHDT and CDR2 YNNKEL (reference sequence). This CDR3 region has 14 residues. V shed 3 bases and J 6 bases; nucleotides not matched to a gene: 7. The CDR3 sequence: CASSQLQGPHGYTF. The CDR3 region has the DNA TGTGCCAGCAGCCAGTTACAGGGGCCCCATGGCTACACCTTC.

This rearrangement joins TRBV10-3 to TRBJ2-7; D ambiguous. This CDR3 contains 14 residues. From germline, CDR1 is ENHRY and CDR2 SYGVKD. Trimming took off 0 bases at V and 1 base at J, with 7 bases between the two ends. CDR3 DNA sequence: TGTGCCATCAGTGAGTCTGCTATATCCTACGAGCAGTACTTC. This sequence encodes CAISESAISYEQYF.

The chain joins TRBV12-3 or TRBV12-4 to TRBJ1-1, with D maybe TRBD1 (5 bases). V was cut by 6 bases and J by 1 base, with 6 bases left in between. The CDR3 is 12 residues long. CDR3 sequence: CASRQGNTEAFF. CDR3 bases: TGTGCCAGCAGGCAGGGGAACACTGAAGCTTTCTTT.

This chain uses TRBV11-2 with TRBJ1-1, with D unclear. Germline CDR1 is SGHAT and CDR2 is FQNNGV. The CDR3 sequence is 13 residues long. The V end was cut by 5 bases, the J end by 3 bases, with 10 bases between. CDR3 in DNA: TGTGCCAGCAGCAGTACCCCGGACACTGAAGCTTTCTTT. It codes for CASSSTPDTEAFF.

The CDR3 region has the DNA TGTGCCAGCACGCGGGGAGAGGATGGCTACACCTTC. Translated, it gives CASTRGEDGYTF. The J gene is TRBJ1-2, the V gene TRBV12-3 or TRBV12-4; D ambiguous. The CDR3 extends over 12 amino acids. Trimming cost V 7 bases and J 6 bases, with 12 bases left between them.